These 19 T cell receptor beta chains originate from one sample sequenced in a study of T cells after yellow fever vaccination. TCRdb fed the 5' RACE reads into MiXCR, producing one record per CDR3 protein. The data hold 150,000 to 200,000 distinct CDR3 sequences, with 5.5% to 8% observed a single time. Material: CD4+ T cells sorted from PBMCs, obtained on the day of the first yellow fever vaccination. Every receptor here comes from a man younger than 35 who received the YFV17D yellow fever vaccine.

V gene TRBV7-3 combines with J gene TRBJ2-2; D is unclear. CDR1 is SGHTA, CDR2 FQGTGA, per germline. V was clipped by 0 bases and J by 0 bases, with 5 bases between them. This CDR3 is 15 amino acids long. CDR3 sequence: CASSLTATNTGELFF. Here the CDR3 DNA reads TGTGCCAGCAGCTTAACTGCGACGAACACCGGGGAGCTGTTTTTT.

This clonotype was detected ten times or more. DNA of the CDR3: TGTGCCAGCAGCGTCTCGGGACGGGAGAATTCACCCCTCCACTTT. Translating gives CASSVSGRENSPLHF. This rearrangement joins TRBV9 to TRBJ1-6; D may be TRBD1 (5 bases). CDR3 length: 15 residues. Germline CDR1 reads SGDLS; CDR2 reads YYNGEE. V lost 2 bases, J lost 7 bases, and 13 bases lay in between.

V is TRBV28 and J is TRBJ2-6, with 7 positions matching TRBD1. J lost 0 bases, V lost 9 bases, and 5 bases had no gene match. The CDR3 runs 15 residues. The germline V gene encodes CDR1 MDHEN and CDR2 SYDVKM. CDR3 region: CASHDRDSGANVLTF. CDR3 coding DNA: TGTGCCAGTCACGACAGGGACTCTGGGGCCAACGTCCTGACTTTC. Looking up the rest from reference TRBV28 and TRBJ2-6 gives the full variable domain: DVKVTQSSRYLVKRTGEKVFLECVQDMDHENMFWYRQDPGLGLRLIYFSYDVKMKEKGDIPEGYSVSREKKERFSLILESASTNQTSMYLCASHDRDSGANVLTFGAGSRLTVL.

This clonotype was picked up many times. The chain has TRBV29-1 and TRBJ2-3; 14 bases are a match to TRBD2. The CDR3 runs 14 residues. Looked up from germline, CDR1 is SQVTM and CDR2 is ANQGSEA. V gave up 4 bases and J gave up 6 bases; unmatched junction bases: 3. CDR3 residues: CSVVGLAGGDTQYF. The CDR3 nucleotides are TGCAGCGTTGTAGGACTAGCGGGGGGCGATACGCAGTATTTT.

This clonotype was counted at least ten times. V usage is TRBV20-1 and J usage is TRBJ2-5, with D possibly matching TRBD1 (6 bases). The V gene's germline CDR1 is DFQATT and CDR2 SNEGSKA (reference sequence). Between the trimmed V and J ends, which lost 3 bases and 2 bases, there was a span of 13 bases. This CDR3 has 14 residues. The CDR3, as DNA: TGCAGTGCTAGTGCGGCAGGGGTACAAGAGACCCAGTACTTC. Residues: CSASAAGVQETQYF.

The V and J genes are TRBV11-2 and TRBJ2-5, with D maybe TRBD1 (6 bases). The germline V gene has CDR1 SGHAT and CDR2 FQNNGV. With 7 bases removed from V and 4 bases from J, the gap between germline ends came to 16 bases. The CDR3 totals 14 residues. This CDR3 is CASNHGQSGETQYF. The CDR3 DNA reads as TGTGCCAGCAACCACGGACAGTCCGGAGAGACCCAGTACTTC.

This clonotype was counted many times. The chain couples TRBV12-3 or TRBV12-4 to TRBJ2-3, with 9 bases that match TRBD2. Unmatched junction bases numbered 9, after V lost 4 bases and J lost 4 bases. The length of the CDR3 is 16 residues. The CDR3 spells CASSSGKRGVADTQYF. In DNA, the CDR3 is TGTGCCAGCAGTTCCGGGAAGCGGGGGGTTGCAGATACGCAGTATTTT.

This clonotype was recorded once. CDR3 DNA: TGCGCCAGCAGCCAACAAACAGCTGGCAAGTATGGCTACACCTTC. It specifies CASSQQTAGKYGYTF. The J gene is TRBJ1-2, the V gene TRBV4-3; the D is unclear. CDR1 is LGHNA, CDR2 YSLEER, per germline. The CDR3 covers 15 residues. Trimming removed 2 bases from V and 5 bases from J, with 15 bases in between.

Comment on this clonotype: This may be a read error: a much more frequent sequence differs by one nucleotide. The rearrangement joins TRBV12-3 or TRBV12-4 to TRBJ2-5; maybe TRBD1 (5 bases). The length of the CDR3 is 14 residues. Deletions cut 5 bases from V and 5 bases from J, with 15 bases between. CDR3 sequence (DNA): TGTGCCAGCAGTCCCCAGGGAAGTGATGAGACCCAGTACTTC. It encodes CASSPQGSDETQYF.

This clonotype was detected many times. The chain uses TRBV4-1 and TRBJ1-2; TRBD1 is a possible D gene (5 bases). The germline V gene encodes CDR1 MGHRA and CDR2 YSYEKL. The CDR3 consists of 15 residues. V shed 0 bases and J shed 5 bases, with 13 bases lying between them. The CDR3 sequence: CASSQERGTGYGYTF. CDR3 nucleotides: TGCGCCAGCAGCCAAGAGCGGGGGACTGGGTATGGCTACACCTTC.

This clonotype was seen more than once but under ten times. The junction does not match germline at one end; this may be a read error. This rearrangement joins TRBV6-1 to TRBJ1-6, with D perhaps TRBD1 (5 bases). The CDR3 spans 13 residues. Germline CDR1 and CDR2: MNHNS and SASEGT. CDR3 DNA sequence: TGTGCCAGTAGTGTGGGGGAATGGTCACCCCTCCACTTT. It encodes CASSVGEWSPLHF.

This clonotype showed up just a few times. The genes are TRBV18 and TRBJ2-7; D perhaps matches TRBD1 (5 bases). CDR1 is KGHSH and CDR2 is LQKENI in the germline V gene. The V end lost 3 bases, the J end lost 5 bases, and 11 bases lay between the germline ends. The CDR3 has 13 residues. CDR3 bases: TGTGCCAGCTCACCCCGACAGAAAGACGAGCAGTACTTC. The encoded protein is CASSPRQKDEQYF.

In its sample, this clonotype was seen once. This chain links TRBV29-1 with TRBJ2-1; 9 nucleotides align to TRBD2. Germline V gene data show CDR1 as SQVTM and CDR2 as ANQGSEA. The CDR3 length is 16 residues. V trimming: 0 bases; J trimming: 2 bases; junction bases outside the gene matches: 5. The CDR3 nucleotides are TGCAGCGTTGAAGACCCTAGCGGGGCCACCTACAATGAGCAGTTCTTC. This encodes CSVEDPSGATYNEQFF.

Ten or more counts support this clonotype. V gene TRBV6-5 combines with J gene TRBJ1-6; possible D gene TRBD1, 6 bases. The CDR3 runs 15 residues. Germline V lookup: CDR1 MNHEY, CDR2 SVGAGI. Trimming shortened V by 4 bases and J by 10 bases, and 17 bases separated the two germline ends. Written as DNA, the CDR3 is TGTGCCAGCAGTTCTCGCCAACAGGGCCCATCACCCCTCCACTTT. It translates to CASSSRQQGPSPLHF.

Many counts were recorded for this clonotype. This sequence joins TRBV29-1 and TRBJ1-1; a possible D gene is TRBD1 (6 bases). This CDR3 contains 14 residues. The germline V and J ends were trimmed by 7 bases and 1 base, with 16 bases remaining between them. Germline V gene data show CDR1 as SQVTM and CDR2 as ANQGSEA. The DNA for the CDR3 is TGCAGCGCAATAGGGGGACAACCGAACACTGAAGCTTTCTTT. Its translation: CSAIGGQPNTEAFF.

This clonotype showed up many times. The chain couples TRBV7-9 to TRBJ1-1; 7 bases match TRBD1. The CDR3 spans 13 residues. Trimming cost V 5 bases and J 5 bases; bases outside gene matches: 5. Germline CDR1 is SEHNR and CDR2 is FQNEAQ (reference sequence). The CDR3 sequence: CASSAQGETEAFF. For the CDR3, the DNA is TGTGCCAGCAGCGCGCAGGGGGAAACTGAAGCTTTCTTT.

The V call is TRBV7-2, the J call TRBJ2-5, with a tentative D call TRBD2 (6 bases). V lost 7 bases, J lost 0 bases, and 12 bases lay in between. The CDR3 has 14 residues. Germline V lookup: CDR1 SGHTA, CDR2 FQGNSA. The CDR3 DNA follows: TGTGCCAGCAAAGCGGGTCGGCACCAAGAGACCCAGTACTTC. This translates into CASKAGRHQETQYF.

This clonotype was found a few times. The chain recombines TRBV3-1 with TRBJ2-5, with 13 nucleotides matching TRBD2. Trimming took 3 bases from V and 5 from J; bases not matched to a gene: 6. The CDR3 totals 16 residues. The germline V gene has CDR1 LGHDT and CDR2 YNNKEL (reference sequence). CDR3 sequence: CASSHGLAGDAETQYF. CDR3 nucleotide sequence: TGTGCCAGCAGCCACGGACTAGCGGGGGATGCGGAGACCCAGTACTTC.

Ten or more counts support this clonotype. The rearrangement links TRBV7-2 to TRBJ1-5, with D tentatively TRBD1 (5 bases). The germline gives CDR1 SGHTA, CDR2 FQGNSA. The CDR3 spans 15 residues. V lost 1 base, J lost 6 bases, and 13 bases lay in between. CDR3 protein: CASSLEAGLIQPQHF. The DNA of the CDR3 is TGTGCCAGCAGCTTAGAGGCAGGGTTAATTCAGCCCCAGCATTTT.